This T cell receptor beta chain derives from a study of beta chain features in type 1 diabetes. Study-wide results and caveats: The naive, central memory and Treg TCRB repertoires showed an apparent similarity that was greater among patients than among healthy donors. Moderate but significant shortening of TCRB CDR3s was recorded in all four CD4+ subsets from Type 1 diabetes patients.

This clone was found a few times. Its matching antigen is unknown. Heparinised blood was drawn once per donor, averaging roughly 0.11 L. Purity (above 95%) was reached by all sorted populations. CDR3 length: 14 residues. CDR1 and CDR2 (germline): WSHSY, SAAADI. V lost 7 bases and J lost 3, with 15 bases in between. The authors reverse transcribed all of the isolated RNA, so sequencing captured expressed TCRB transcripts. It was found that naive, central memory and regulatory T cell samples averaged about 3.57 million reads. The method was immunoSEQ multiplex PCR; TCRdb's version includes in-frame clones alone and lacks a portion of them. The table has hundreds of thousands of clones, around 15% seen once.

The receptor comes from a man aged 18-30 years with type 1 diabetes. The sequencing input was naive CD4+ T cells from blood. This chain connects TRBV10-2 to TRBJ2-5; D ambiguous. CDR3 in amino acids: CASNNALEEETQYF. The CDR3 coding sequence is TGCGCCAGCAACAACGCGCTTGAAGAAGAGACCCAGTACTTC.